This record concerns one T cell receptor (beta chain) sequence. Its antigen remains unknown. This CDR3 has 11 amino acids. Trimming removed 4 bases at V and 11 bases at J, with 9 bases between. CDR1 is MDHEN and CDR2 is SYDVKM in the germline V gene. Some clones are missing from TCRdb's copy, which holds only in-frame ones; the method was immunoSEQ multiplex PCR. Of 200,000 to 250,000 clones in the sample, roughly 79% were seen once. The sample is drawn from a study of cytotoxic CD8 clonotypes in ibrutinib-treated CLL. Study-level information: Response samples were taken after a median roughly twelve months of treatment, range 6 to 36.

Study outcomes and limitations: Baseline clonality, above age-matched healthy donor levels, tracked circulating CD8+ T-cell counts.

The TCR sequence derives from a human donor with chronic lymphocytic leukemia. The gene calls are TRBV28 and TRBJ1-5; D is ambiguous. The sequencing here drew on PBMCs, taken after 12 months of ibrutinib treatment. CDR3 nucleotide sequence: TGTGCCAGCAGTTCAACGAGGGCCCAGCATTTT. Translated, it gives CASSSTRAQHF.